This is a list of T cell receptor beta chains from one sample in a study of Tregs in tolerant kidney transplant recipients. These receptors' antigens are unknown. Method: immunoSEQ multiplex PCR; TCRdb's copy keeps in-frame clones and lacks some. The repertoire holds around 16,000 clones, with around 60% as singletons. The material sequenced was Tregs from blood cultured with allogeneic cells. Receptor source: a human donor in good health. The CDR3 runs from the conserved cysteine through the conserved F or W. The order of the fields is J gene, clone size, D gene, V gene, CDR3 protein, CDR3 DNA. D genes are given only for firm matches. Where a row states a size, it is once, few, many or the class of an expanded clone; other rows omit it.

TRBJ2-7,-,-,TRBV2,CASNILYEQYF,TGTGCCAGCAATATCCTTTACGAGCAGTACTTC
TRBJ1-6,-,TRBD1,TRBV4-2,CASGDRVINSPLHF,TGTGCCAGCGGGGACAGGGTCATCAATTCACCCCTCCACTTT
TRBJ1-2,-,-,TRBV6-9,CASSSGRVNYGYTF,TGTGCCAGCAGTTCCGGACGGGTCAACTATGGCTACACCTTC
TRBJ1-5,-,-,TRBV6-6,CASTPRSHQPQHF,TGTGCCAGTACACCGCGGAGCCATCAGCCCCAGCATTTT
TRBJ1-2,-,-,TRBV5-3,CASSFTTILDYGYTF,TGTGCCAGCAGCTTTACGACAATACTTGATTATGGCTACACCTTC
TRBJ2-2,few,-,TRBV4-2,CASSQGSIGTGELFF,TGTGCCAGCAGCCAAGGCAGCATAGGCACCGGGGAGCTGTTTTTT
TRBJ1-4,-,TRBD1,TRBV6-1,CASSEGTGDEKLFF,TGTGCCAGCAGTGAAGGGACAGGGGATGAAAAACTGTTTTTT
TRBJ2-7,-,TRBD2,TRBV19,CASSGGLAEYEQYF,TGTGCCAGTAGTGGGGGACTAGCGGAATACGAGCAGTACTTC
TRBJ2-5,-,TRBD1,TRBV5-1,CASSPGTEGVTQYF,TGCGCCAGCAGCCCCGGGACAGAAGGGGTGACCCAGTACTTC
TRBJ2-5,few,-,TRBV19,CASSILEGTGETQYF,TGTGCCAGTAGTATATTGGAGGGGACTGGGGAGACCCAGTACTTC
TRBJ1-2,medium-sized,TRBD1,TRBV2,CASSEDRAPYGYTF,TGTGCCAGCAGTGAGGACAGGGCGCCCTATGGCTACACCTTC
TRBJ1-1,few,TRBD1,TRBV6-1,CASKDRGRTEAFF,TGTGCCAGCAAAGACAGGGGTCGGACTGAAGCTTTCTTT
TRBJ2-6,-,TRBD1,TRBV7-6,CASSSTSRTGATFFKVLTF,TGTGCCAGCAGCTCCACCTCCAGGACAGGGGCGACTTTCTTCAAAGTCCTGACTTTC
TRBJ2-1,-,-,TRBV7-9,CASSPSRNRDEQFF,TGTGCCAGCAGCCCGAGCCGGAATAGAGACGAGCAGTTCTTC
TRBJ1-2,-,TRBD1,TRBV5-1,CASSSTGVNYGYTF,TGCGCCAGCAGTTCGACAGGGGTAAACTATGGCTACACCTTC
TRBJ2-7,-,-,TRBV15,CATREGDGPYEQYF,TGTGCCACCAGGGAGGGGGACGGCCCCTACGAGCAGTACTTC
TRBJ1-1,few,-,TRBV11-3,CASSSSGATEAFF,TGTGCCAGCAGCTCCAGCGGGGCCACTGAAGCTTTCTTT
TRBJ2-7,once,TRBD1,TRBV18,CASSPLTGTGSEQYF,TGTGCCAGCTCACCACTAACCGGGACAGGGTCCGAGCAGTACTTC
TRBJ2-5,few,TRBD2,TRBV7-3,CASSTGLRGETQYF,TGTGCCAGCAGCACGGGACTACGGGGAGAGACCCAGTACTTC
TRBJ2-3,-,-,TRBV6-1,CASSDGDRSTDTQYF,TGTGCCAGCAGTGACGGAGACCGTAGCACAGATACGCAGTATTTT
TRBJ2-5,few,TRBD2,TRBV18,CASSPPLAGGITQYF,TGTGCCAGCTCACCACCTCTAGCGGGGGGAATAACCCAGTACTTC
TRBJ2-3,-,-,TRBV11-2,CASSSRPGGRHTDTQYF,TGTGCCAGCAGCTCCAGACCCGGGGGTCGTCATACAGATACGCAGTATTTT
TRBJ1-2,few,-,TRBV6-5,CASSYGQSKYGYTF,TGTGCCAGCAGTTACGGGCAGAGCAAGTATGGCTACACCTTC
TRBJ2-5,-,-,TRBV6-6,CASSPPWRGETQYF,TGTGCCAGCAGCCCCCCGTGGAGGGGAGAGACCCAGTACTTC
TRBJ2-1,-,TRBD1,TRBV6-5,CASNSGQGYNEQFF,TGTGCCAGCAATTCGGGACAGGGATACAATGAGCAGTTCTTC
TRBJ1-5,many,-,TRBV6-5,CASSYERDSNQPQHF,TGTGCCAGCAGTTACGAGAGGGATAGCAATCAGCCCCAGCATTTT
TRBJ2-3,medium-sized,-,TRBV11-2,CASSIGTHGDTQYF,TGTGCCAGCAGCATCGGGACACATGGAGATACGCAGTATTTT
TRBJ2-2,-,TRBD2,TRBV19,CANSPSTGGPGELFF,TGTGCCAATAGTCCCTCAACGGGAGGTCCCGGGGAGCTGTTTTTT
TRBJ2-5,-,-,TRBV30,CAWSGAETQYF,TGTGCCTGGAGTGGCGCGGAGACCCAGTACTTC
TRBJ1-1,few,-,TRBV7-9,CASSQDRRGFEAFF,TGTGCCAGCAGCCAAGATCGGAGAGGATTCGAAGCTTTCTTT
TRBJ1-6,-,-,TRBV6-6,CASSRGHSNSPLHF,TGTGCCAGCAGTAGAGGACACAGCAATTCACCCCTCCACTTT
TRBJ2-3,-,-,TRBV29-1,CSVDLAAGADTQYF,TGCAGCGTTGATTTAGCTGCTGGCGCAGATACGCAGTATTTT
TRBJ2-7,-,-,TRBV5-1,CASSLVEHPTEQYF,TGCGCCAGCAGCTTGGTTGAGCACCCTACCGAGCAGTACTTC
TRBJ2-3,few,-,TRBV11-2,CASSFSGPPVTQYF,TGTGCCAGCAGCTTCTCGGGACCCCCAGTCACGCAGTATTTT
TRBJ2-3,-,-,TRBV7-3,CASSRTISTDTQYF,TGTGCCAGCAGCCGGACTATCAGCACAGATACGCAGTATTTT